Shown below are 8 T cell receptor beta chains from a single sample sequenced in a study of CD8 T cells in ankylosing spondylitis. Each CDR3 protein is one row after TCRdb ran MiXCR on the 5' RACE reads. Of about 250,000 distinct CDR3 sequences detected, about 10% appear once; the ten largest clones hold around 2.6%. Source material: blood, either unsorted or a sorted T cell fraction (not recorded which). Every receptor here comes from a male donor with ankylosing spondylitis or in good health (not recorded which).

This clonotype occurred a few times. The chain recombines TRBV27 with TRBJ2-7; D remains unclear. The length of the CDR3 is 15 residues. The V and J ends lost 4 bases and 0 bases respectively, with 13 bases between them. Germline loops: CDR1 MNHEY, CDR2 SMNVEV (reference sequence). CDR3 in amino acids: CASSSTKDGSYEQYF. In DNA, the CDR3 is TGTGCCAGCAGTTCCACTAAGGACGGCTCCTACGAGCAGTACTTC.

This clonotype was seen ten or more times. The CDR3 is CSARDGLSGWGQPQHF. The CDR3 region has the DNA TGCAGTGCTAGAGATGGATTATCAGGGTGGGGTCAGCCCCAGCATTTT. This chain joins TRBV20-1 and TRBJ1-5; tentative D call: TRBD1 (5 bases). Germline values: CDR1 DFQATT, CDR2 SNEGSKA (reference sequence). The CDR3 runs to 16 residues. Trimming cost V 0 bases and J 6 bases, with 18 bases left between them.

This clonotype was counted only a few times. V and J are TRBV5-6 and TRBJ2-5; the D is unclear. In germline, CDR1 is SGHDT, CDR2 YYEEEE. V lost 4 bases and J 1 base, leaving 8 bases between the germline ends. There are 13 residues in the CDR3. The CDR3 nucleotides read TGTGCCAGCAGCAACAACCCCCAAGAGACCCAGTACTTC. It translates to CASSNNPQETQYF. The entire variable domain, with the rest obtained from reference TRBV5-6 and TRBJ2-5, is as follows: DAGVTQSPTHLIKTRGQQVTLRCSPKSGHDTVSWYQQALGQGPQFIFQYYEEEERQRGNFPDRFSGHQFPNYSSELNVNALLLGDSALYLCASSNNPQETQYFGPGTRLLVL.

This clonotype showed up many times. The rearrangement uses TRBV6-1 and TRBJ2-5; D perhaps matches TRBD2 (7 bases). Trimming removed 8 bases at V and 5 bases at J, with 18 bases between. CDR3 length: 14 amino acids. CDR1 MNHNS and CDR2 SASEGT come from the germline V gene. CDR3 sequence (DNA): TGTGCCAGCGCCGCAGGGGCGGGGGATGAGACCCAGTACTTC. As protein: CASAAGAGDETQYF.

This clonotype has ten or more counts. The chain joins TRBV11-2 to TRBJ2-3; D not resolved. The CDR3 spans 12 residues. Germline values: CDR1 SGHAT, CDR2 FQNNGV. V gave up 3 bases and J gave up 7 bases, with 8 bases separating them. The CDR3: CASSLWSHTQYF. The CDR3 DNA follows: TGTGCCAGCAGCTTGTGGAGCCATACGCAGTATTTT.

This clonotype was counted many times. The V and J genes are TRBV6-1 and TRBJ2-2; 11 bases map to TRBD1. There are 14 residues in the CDR3. Per germline, CDR1 MNHNS and CDR2 SASEGT. V lost 6 bases and J lost 7; bases outside the gene matches: 4. The CDR3 region has the DNA TGTGCCAGCAGGGACAGGGGGCAGATCGGGGAGCTGTTTTTT. Its translation is CASRDRGQIGELFF.

This clonotype was detected ten times or more. The V gene is TRBV7-2, the J gene TRBJ2-1; 10 bases line up with TRBD1. Germline V CDR1 and CDR2: SGHTA, FQGNSA. V shed 3 bases, J shed 4 bases, and the junction held 6 bases outside the gene matches. The CDR3 is 16 amino acids. CDR3 amino acids: CASSFPGQGPYNEQFF. CDR3 bases: TGTGCCAGCAGCTTTCCGGGACAGGGGCCGTACAATGAGCAGTTCTTC.

This clonotype has more than one count but fewer than ten. The J gene is TRBJ2-3, the V gene TRBV25-1, with 7 bases identical to TRBD2. The CDR3 covers 16 residues. V trimming: 5 bases; J trimming: 3 bases; junction bases outside the gene matches: 11. Germline V gene data show CDR1 as MGHDK and CDR2 as SYGVNS. CDR3 DNA: TGTGCCAGCAGTCCCCGAATAGCGGGTTTGACAGATACGCAGTATTTT. It codes for CASSPRIAGLTDTQYF.